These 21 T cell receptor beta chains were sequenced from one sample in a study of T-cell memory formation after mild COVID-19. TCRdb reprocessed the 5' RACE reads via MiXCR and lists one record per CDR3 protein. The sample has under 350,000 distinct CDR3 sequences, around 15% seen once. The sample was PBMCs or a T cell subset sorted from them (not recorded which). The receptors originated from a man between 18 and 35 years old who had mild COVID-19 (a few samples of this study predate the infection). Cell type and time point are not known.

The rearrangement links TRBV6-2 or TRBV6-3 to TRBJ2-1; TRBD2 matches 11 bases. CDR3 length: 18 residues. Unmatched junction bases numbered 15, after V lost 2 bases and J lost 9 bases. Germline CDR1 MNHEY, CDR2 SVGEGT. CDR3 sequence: CASSYELAGELGMGEQFF. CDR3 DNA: TGTGCCAGCAGTTACGAACTAGCGGGGGAGCTTGGTATGGGTGAGCAGTTCTTC.

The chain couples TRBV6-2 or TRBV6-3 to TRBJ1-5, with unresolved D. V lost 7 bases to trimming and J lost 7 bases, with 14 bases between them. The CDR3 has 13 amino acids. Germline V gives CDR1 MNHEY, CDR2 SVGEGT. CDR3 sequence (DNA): TGTGCCAGCACCTACGCCCTGAGGCAGCCCCAGCATTTT. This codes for CASTYALRQPQHF.

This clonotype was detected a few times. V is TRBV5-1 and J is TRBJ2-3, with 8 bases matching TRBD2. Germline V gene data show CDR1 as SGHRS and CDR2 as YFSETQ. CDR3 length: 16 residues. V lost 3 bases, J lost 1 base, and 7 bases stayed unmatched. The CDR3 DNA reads TGCGCCAGCAGCTCCCTAAGCGGGGGAGGCACAGATACGCAGTATTTT. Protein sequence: CASSSLSGGGTDTQYF.

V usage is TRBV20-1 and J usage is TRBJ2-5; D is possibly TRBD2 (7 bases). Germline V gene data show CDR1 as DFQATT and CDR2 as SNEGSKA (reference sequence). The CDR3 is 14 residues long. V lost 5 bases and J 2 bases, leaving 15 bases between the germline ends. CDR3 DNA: TGCAGTGCTGGGTGGGGGCGGGAGCAAGAGACCCAGTACTTC. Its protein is CSAGWGREQETQYF.

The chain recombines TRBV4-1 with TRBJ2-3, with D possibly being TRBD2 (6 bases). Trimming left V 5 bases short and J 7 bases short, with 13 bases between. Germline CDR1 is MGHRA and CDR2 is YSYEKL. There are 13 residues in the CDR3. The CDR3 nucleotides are TGCGCCAGCAGCGATTTAGCGGTACATACGCAGTATTTT. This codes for CASSDLAVHTQYF.

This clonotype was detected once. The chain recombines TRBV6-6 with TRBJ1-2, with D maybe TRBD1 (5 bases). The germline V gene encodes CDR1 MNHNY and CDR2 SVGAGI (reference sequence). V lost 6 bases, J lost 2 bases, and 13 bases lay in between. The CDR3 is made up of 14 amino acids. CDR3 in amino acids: CASSEGPANYGYTF. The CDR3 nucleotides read TGTGCCAGCAGCGAGGGACCGGCCAACTATGGCTACACCTTC.

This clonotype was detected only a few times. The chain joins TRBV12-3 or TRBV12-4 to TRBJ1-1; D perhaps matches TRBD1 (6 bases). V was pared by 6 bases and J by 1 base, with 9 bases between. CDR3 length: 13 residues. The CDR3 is CASRNRENTEAFF. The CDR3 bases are TGTGCCAGCAGGAACAGGGAGAACACTGAAGCTTTCTTT.

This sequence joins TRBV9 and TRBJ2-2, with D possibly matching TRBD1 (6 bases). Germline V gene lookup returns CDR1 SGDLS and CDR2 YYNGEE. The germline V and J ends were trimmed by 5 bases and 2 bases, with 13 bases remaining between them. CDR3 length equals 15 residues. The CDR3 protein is CASSVGTLNTGELFF. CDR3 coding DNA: TGTGCCAGCAGTGTCGGGACACTAAACACCGGGGAGCTGTTTTTT.

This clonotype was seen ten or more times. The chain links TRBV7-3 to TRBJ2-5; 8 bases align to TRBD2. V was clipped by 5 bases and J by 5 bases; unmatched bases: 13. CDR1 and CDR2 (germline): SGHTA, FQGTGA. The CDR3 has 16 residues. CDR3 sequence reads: CASSATSTGGAETQYF. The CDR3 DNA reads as TGTGCCAGCAGCGCCACTTCTACGGGGGGGGCTGAGACCCAGTACTTC.

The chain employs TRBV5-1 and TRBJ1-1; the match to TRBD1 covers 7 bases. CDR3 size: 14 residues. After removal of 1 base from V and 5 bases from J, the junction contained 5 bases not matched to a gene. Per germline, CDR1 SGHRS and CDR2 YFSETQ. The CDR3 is CASSLTTGLTEAFF. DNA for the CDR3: TGCGCCAGCAGCTTGACGACAGGGTTGACTGAAGCTTTCTTT.

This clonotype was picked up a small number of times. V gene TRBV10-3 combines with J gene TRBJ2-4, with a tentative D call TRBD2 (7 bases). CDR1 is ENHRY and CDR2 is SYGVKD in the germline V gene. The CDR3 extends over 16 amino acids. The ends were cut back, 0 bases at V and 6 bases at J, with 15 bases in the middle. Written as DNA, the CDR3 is TGTGCCATCAGTGAGTCGAAGGGGGGGCCGCTAAACATTCAGTACTTC. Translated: CAISESKGGPLNIQYF.

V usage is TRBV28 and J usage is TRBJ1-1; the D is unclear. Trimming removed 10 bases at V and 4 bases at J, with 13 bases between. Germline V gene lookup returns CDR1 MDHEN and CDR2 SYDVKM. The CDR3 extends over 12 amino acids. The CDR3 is CATVLGSTEAFF. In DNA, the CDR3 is TGTGCCACCGTGCTAGGGTCCACTGAAGCTTTCTTT.

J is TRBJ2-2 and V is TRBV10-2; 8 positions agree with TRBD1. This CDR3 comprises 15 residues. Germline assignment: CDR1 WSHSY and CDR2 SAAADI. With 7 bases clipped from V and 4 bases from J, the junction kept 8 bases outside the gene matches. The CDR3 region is CASNPGGAPTGELFF. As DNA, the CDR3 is TGCGCCAGCAACCCAGGGGGCGCGCCCACCGGGGAGCTGTTTTTT.

CDR3 nucleotide sequence: TGTGCCAGCAGGACGACCACCAGCTCTGGAAACACCATATATTTT. This translates into CASRTTTSSGNTIYF. The chain links TRBV11-2 to TRBJ1-3; no clear D gene. CDR1 and CDR2 (germline): SGHAT, FQNNGV. V dropped 6 bases and J dropped 0 bases, with 12 bases sitting between them. The CDR3 loop spans 15 amino acids.

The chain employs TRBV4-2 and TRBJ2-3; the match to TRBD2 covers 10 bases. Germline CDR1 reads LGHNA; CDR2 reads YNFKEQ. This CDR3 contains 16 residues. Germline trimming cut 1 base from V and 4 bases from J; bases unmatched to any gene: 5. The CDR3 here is CASSQGPSGGADTQYF. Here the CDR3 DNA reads TGTGCCAGCAGCCAAGGTCCTAGCGGGGGCGCAGATACGCAGTATTTT.

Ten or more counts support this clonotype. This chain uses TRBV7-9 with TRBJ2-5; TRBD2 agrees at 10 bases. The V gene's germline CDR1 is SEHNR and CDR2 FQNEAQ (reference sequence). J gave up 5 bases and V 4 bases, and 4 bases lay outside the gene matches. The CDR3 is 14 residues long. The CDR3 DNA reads TGTGCCAGCAGCTGGAGCGGGGGGGCTGAGACCCAGTACTTC. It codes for CASSWSGGAETQYF.

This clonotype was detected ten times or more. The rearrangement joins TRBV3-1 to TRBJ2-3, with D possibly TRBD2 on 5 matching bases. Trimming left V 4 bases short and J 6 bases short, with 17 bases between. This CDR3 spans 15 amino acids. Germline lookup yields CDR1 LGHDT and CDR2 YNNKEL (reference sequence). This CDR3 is CASSLQSGFRDTQYF. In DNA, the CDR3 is TGTGCCAGCAGCCTCCAAAGCGGTTTTAGGGATACGCAGTATTTT.

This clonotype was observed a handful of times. Written as DNA, the CDR3 is TGTGCCAGCAGATTAATGATGGACAACGAGCAGTACTTC. This translates into CASRLMMDNEQYF. The chain is built from TRBV27 and TRBJ2-7; D possibly corresponds to TRBD1 (5 bases). Trimming stripped 6 bases from V and 5 bases from J, with 14 bases between. The germline V gene encodes CDR1 MNHEY and CDR2 SMNVEV (reference sequence). The CDR3 consists of 13 residues.

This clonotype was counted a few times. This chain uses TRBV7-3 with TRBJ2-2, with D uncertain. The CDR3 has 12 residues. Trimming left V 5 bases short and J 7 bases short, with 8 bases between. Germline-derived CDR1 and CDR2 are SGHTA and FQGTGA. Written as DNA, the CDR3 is TGTGCCAGCAGCCCTTCCAGCGGGGAGCTGTTTTTT. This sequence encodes CASSPSSGELFF.

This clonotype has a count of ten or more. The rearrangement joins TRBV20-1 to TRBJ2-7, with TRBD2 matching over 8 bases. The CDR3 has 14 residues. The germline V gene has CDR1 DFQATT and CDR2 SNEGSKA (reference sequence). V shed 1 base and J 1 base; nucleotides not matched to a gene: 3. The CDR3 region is CSARGTSPSYEQYF. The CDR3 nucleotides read TGCAGTGCTAGAGGGACTAGCCCGTCCTACGAGCAGTACTTC.

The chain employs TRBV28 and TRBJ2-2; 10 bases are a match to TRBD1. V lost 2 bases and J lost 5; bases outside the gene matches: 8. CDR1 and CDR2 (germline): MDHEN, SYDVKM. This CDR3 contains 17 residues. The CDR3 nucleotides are TGTGCCAGCAGTTTACCGGGACAGGGGCCGGGAACCGGGGAGCTGTTTTTT. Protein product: CASSLPGQGPGTGELFF.